The 30 T cell receptor beta chains below come from one sample, sequenced in a study of regulatory T cells in long-lasting Graves disease (dated by TCRdb to about 2021). This sample's time point label indicates: newly diagnosed GD, antithyroid drugs for less than 3 months. For both TCR sequencing and RNA sequencing, RNA was extracted from PBMCs using TRIzol. The method behind the library was multiplex PCR. Sequencer: Illumina HiSeq 4000. CDR3 regions were amplified by Arm-PCR with iRepertoire HTBI primers to construct TCR beta libraries. TCRdb reworked the public reads: Q25 trimming with fastp, MiXCR clone assembly, productive beta chains retained. Rows with one shared CDR3 protein collapse into an entry with the most common genes and DNA. The sample has fewer than 550,000 distinct CDR3 sequences on record, more than 15% of them singletons. The ten largest clones capture roughly 25% of the sample. These data also formed part of another study, on T cells in Graves' hyperthyroidism and ophthalmopathy.

Specimen: peripheral blood mononuclear cells (PBMCs), collected at new diagnosis, from a patient treated with antithyroid drugs. These receptors all stem from a woman aged 35-65 years with Graves disease. Donor details come from another sample of the same person, matched by shared clones.

This clonotype has ten or more counts. J is TRBJ2-7 and V is TRBV2, with D perhaps matching TRBD2 (5 bases). CDR1 and CDR2 (germline): SNHLY, FYNNEI. There are 14 residues in the CDR3. V lost 10 bases, J lost 4 bases, and 20 bases lay in between. In DNA form, the CDR3 reads TGTGCCACCCAATCGGGAACCAGTACTTACGAGCAGTACTTC. Its translation is CATQSGTSTYEQYF.

Worth noting for this clonotype: This clone may be a read error of a much larger clone one base away. The chain combines TRBV5-4 with TRBJ2-5, with 10 bases identical to TRBD1. V was clipped by 7 bases and J by 5 bases; unmatched bases: 11. The CDR3 is made up of 15 amino acids. Germline CDR1 SGHNT, CDR2 YYREEE (reference sequence). As DNA, the CDR3 is TGTGCCAGCGGCCCAAGGGACAGGGGCGGCGAGACCCAGTACTTC. Its translation is CASGPRDRGGETQYF.

This clonotype showed up many times. This sequence joins TRBV2 and TRBJ2-7; D is undetermined. CDR3 length: 11 residues. The germline V and J ends were trimmed by 5 bases and 2 bases, with 4 bases remaining between them. In germline, CDR1 is SNHLY, CDR2 FYNNEI. Written as DNA, the CDR3 is TGTGCCAGCAGTACAGCCTACGAGCAGTACTTC. This encodes CASSTAYEQYF.

A remark on this clonotype: A much larger clone sits a single nucleotide away, making a read error possible. The chain combines TRBV20-1 with TRBJ2-5; TRBD2 matches 10 bases. The V gene's germline CDR1 is DFQATT and CDR2 SNEGSKA (reference sequence). The CDR3 runs to 13 residues. This chain's CDR3 is CSAERGGQETQHF. Written as DNA, the CDR3 is TGCAGTGCTGAGCGGGGGGGCCAAGAGACCCAGCACTTC.

The table lists this clonotype with a few counts. V gene TRBV24-1 combines with J gene TRBJ2-7, with a weak D call TRBD1 (7 bases). V shed 4 bases and J shed 2 bases, with 17 bases lying between them. In germline, CDR1 is KGHDR, CDR2 SFDVKD. The CDR3 consists of 16 residues. CDR3 sequence (DNA): TGTGCCACCAGTGAGCGGGACAGAGGGATCACCTACGAGCAGTACTTC. Its translation is CATSERDRGITYEQYF.

A note on this clonotype: A read error likely explains this, since a far larger clone differs by one base. V and J are TRBV28 and TRBJ2-1; tentatively, D is TRBD2 (5 bases). Looked up from germline, CDR1 is MDHEN and CDR2 is SYDVKM. The CDR3 is 15 residues long. V was cut by 2 bases and J by 10 bases, with 18 bases left in between. CDR3 sequence (DNA): TGTGCCAGCAGTTTAGGAGGTTCTCTACCGGGCGAGCAGTTCTTC. Its protein is CASSLGGSLPGEQFF.

The V call is TRBV20-1, the J call TRBJ2-2; 9 positions agree with TRBD1. Per germline, CDR1 DFQATT and CDR2 SNEGSKA (reference sequence). The ends lost 5 bases at V and 6 bases at J; junction bases unmatched: 4. This CDR3 spans 13 amino acids. CDR3 sequence: CSAAGTGSGELFF. The CDR3 DNA follows: TGCAGTGCTGCCGGGACAGGGTCCGGGGAGCTGTTTTTT.

The chain links TRBV30 to TRBJ2-3; 8 nucleotides line up with TRBD2. Germline CDR1 reads GTSNPN; CDR2 reads SVGIG (reference sequence). CDR3 length: 14 residues. Unmatched junction bases numbered 4, after V lost 2 bases and J lost 3 bases. In DNA, the CDR3 is TGTGCCTGGAGTTCGGGCGGGGGGACAGATACGCAGTATTTT. Translating it yields CAWSSGGGTDTQYF.

The chain links TRBV20-1 to TRBJ1-2; the D gene is possibly TRBD1 (6 bases). Germline CDR1 and CDR2: DFQATT and SNEGSKA (reference sequence). The CDR3 is 13 amino acids. The CDR3 reads CSVDSRRGYGYTF. The CDR3, as DNA: TGCAGCGTTGATTCTCGCAGGGGCTATGGCTACACCTTC.

The CDR3 sequence: CASSIALAGYNEQFF. CDR3 in DNA: TGTGCCAGTAGTATAGCACTAGCGGGGTACAATGAGCAGTTCTTC. V usage is TRBV19 and J usage is TRBJ2-1, with TRBD2 identical over 10 bases. V trimming: 1 base; J trimming: 4 bases; junction bases outside the gene matches: 1. This CDR3 has 15 amino acids. The germline V gene has CDR1 LNHDA and CDR2 SQIVND (reference sequence).

This clonotype was recorded at least ten times. V is TRBV20-1 and J is TRBJ1-5; 8 bases match TRBD1. Germline CDR1 reads DFQATT; CDR2 reads SNEGSKA (reference sequence). The J segment lost 4 bases and the V segment lost 6 bases, leaving 8 bases of the junction unmatched. The CDR3 loop spans 14 amino acids. CDR3 protein: CSAQGAGENQPQHF. CDR3 in DNA: TGCAGTGCCCAGGGGGCAGGGGAGAATCAGCCCCAGCATTTT.

The gene calls are TRBV6-5 and TRBJ1-2; 8 positions match TRBD1. V gave up 0 bases and J gave up 8 bases; unmatched junction bases: 8. CDR1 MNHEY and CDR2 SVGAGI come from the germline V gene. The CDR3 is made up of 15 amino acids. As DNA, the CDR3 is TGTGCCAGCAGTTACTCGAGGCAGGGGGCGTCGGGCTACACCTTC. This sequence encodes CASSYSRQGASGYTF.

This clonotype appeared once. V gene TRBV7-8 combines with J gene TRBJ2-2; D might be TRBD1 (6 bases). This CDR3 comprises 15 residues. Trimming took 2 bases from V and 4 from J, leaving 11 bases between them. CDR1 and CDR2 from the germline V gene are SGHVS and FQNEAQ. The CDR3 protein is CASSLSGAGTGELFF. CDR3 bases: TGTGCCAGCAGCTTATCAGGGGCAGGCACCGGGGAGCTGTTTTTT.

This clonotype came up many times. V usage is TRBV28 and J usage is TRBJ1-1; no reliable D call. Trimming removed 6 bases from V and 3 bases from J, with 8 bases in between. CDR3 size: 12 residues. The V gene's germline CDR1 is MDHEN and CDR2 SYDVKM. The CDR3 protein is CASSLMDTEAFF. The DNA for the CDR3 is TGTGCCAGCAGCCTTATGGACACTGAAGCTTTCTTT.

This clonotype was counted ten times or more. The J gene is TRBJ1-1, the V gene TRBV12-3 or TRBV12-4; D unclear. V lost 3 bases and J 2 bases, leaving 4 bases between the germline ends. The CDR3 totals 12 residues. The CDR3 here is CASSFENTEAFF. The DNA of the CDR3 is TGTGCCAGCAGTTTCGAAAACACTGAAGCTTTCTTT.

As regards this clonotype: This may come from a read error, since a much larger clone is one base off. The chain carries TRBV13 and TRBJ2-7; maybe TRBD2 (5 bases). V lost 5 bases and J lost 7, with 18 bases in between. Germline loops: CDR1 PRHDT, CDR2 FYEKMQ (reference sequence). The CDR3 totals 14 residues. The DNA of the CDR3 is TGTGCCAGCAGCCCCCCGGGATTGTTCCGGGAGCAGTACTTC. This codes for CASSPPGLFREQYF.

On this clonotype itself: A read error may explain this, as a much larger clone is one base away. The chain employs TRBV30 and TRBJ1-5; a possible D gene is TRBD1 (6 bases). V lost 3 bases, J lost 0 bases, and 15 bases lay in between. Germline V gene data show CDR1 as GTSNPN and CDR2 as SVGIG (reference sequence). The CDR3 length is 16 residues. In DNA, the CDR3 is TGTGCCTGGAGGGGGGCTGGGAGGCATAGCAATCAGCCCCAGCATTTT. Translated: CAWRGAGRHSNQPQHF.

There are many counts of this clonotype. The rearrangement joins TRBV10-3 to TRBJ1-2, with TRBD1 matching 8 bases. V lost 5 bases and J lost 6; bases outside the gene matches: 5. Germline CDR1 reads ENHRY; CDR2 reads SYGVKD. CDR3 length: 13 residues. The chain's CDR3 is CAISTGGLDGYTF. The CDR3 DNA is TGTGCCATCAGTACAGGGGGTCTGGATGGCTACACCTTC.

This clonotype was counted ten times or more. V gene TRBV11-2 combines with J gene TRBJ1-2; D is uncertain. With 5 bases removed from V and 3 bases from J, the gap between germline ends came to 16 bases. There are 15 residues in the CDR3. Germline V gives CDR1 SGHAT, CDR2 FQNNGV. The CDR3 spells CASSLQAGLDYGYTF. The CDR3 DNA reads as TGTGCCAGCAGCCTGCAGGCGGGGTTGGACTATGGCTACACCTTC.

As for this clonotype: A read error may be the cause here, since a much bigger clone is one base away. CDR3 DNA: TGTGCCAGCAGGAACAACGACCTTTACAATGAGCAGTTCTTC. Its protein product is CASRNNDLYNEQFF. The gene calls are TRBV28 and TRBJ2-1; D is unresolved. Germline lookup yields CDR1 MDHEN and CDR2 SYDVKM. The V and J ends lost 6 bases and 4 bases respectively, with 13 bases between them. This CDR3 comprises 14 residues.

This clonotype was picked up many times. The rearrangement uses TRBV20-1 and TRBJ2-7, with D tentatively TRBD1 (7 bases). Per germline, CDR1 DFQATT and CDR2 SNEGSKA (reference sequence). The length of the CDR3 is 15 residues. Trimming shortened V by 0 bases and J by 3 bases, and 15 bases separated the two germline ends. As DNA, the CDR3 is TGCAGTGCTAGAGATCAGGAGGGGGCCATCTACGAGCAGTACTTC. This translates into CSARDQEGAIYEQYF.

This clonotype showed up many times. This chain links TRBV7-2 with TRBJ2-2, with D perhaps matching TRBD2 (6 bases). Germline V gene data show CDR1 as SGHTA and CDR2 as FQGNSA. The CDR3 has 15 residues. The V and J ends lost 5 bases and 5 bases respectively, with 15 bases between them. The CDR3 is CASSNGASVTGELFF. CDR3 DNA: TGTGCCAGCAGCAACGGGGCTAGCGTTACCGGGGAGCTGTTTTTT.

Only a few counts were recorded for this clonotype. V and J are TRBV29-1 and TRBJ2-3; D uncertain. The germline V and J ends were trimmed by 8 bases and 0 bases, with 9 bases remaining between them. The CDR3 has 12 amino acids. The V gene's germline CDR1 is SQVTM and CDR2 ANQGSEA. The CDR3 reads CSSDGSTDTQYF. The CDR3 coding sequence is TGCAGCTCTGACGGAAGCACAGATACGCAGTATTTT.

This clonotype occurred a few times. The chain couples TRBV7-6 to TRBJ2-7; TRBD2 agrees at 15 bases. From germline, CDR1 is SGHVS and CDR2 FNYEAQ. The trim removed 4 bases at V and 6 bases at J, leaving 4 bases unmatched. The CDR3 consists of 15 residues. CDR3 nucleotides: TGTGCCAGCAGCTGGGGGACTAGCGGGGGGTCCGAGCAGTACTTC. This sequence encodes CASSWGTSGGSEQYF.

This clonotype has at least ten counts. This chain links TRBV15 with TRBJ1-5, with a tentative D call TRBD1 (5 bases). The CDR3 has 17 residues. Germline-derived CDR1 and CDR2 are LNHNV and YYDKDF (reference sequence). Trimming removed 0 bases at V and 2 bases at J, with 14 bases between. CDR3 nucleotide sequence: TGTGCCACCAGCAGAGAATCTCCAGGGATGGGCAATCAGCCCCAGCATTTT. Amino acids: CATSRESPGMGNQPQHF.

This chain uses TRBV12-3 or TRBV12-4 with TRBJ2-7; D gene unclear. This CDR3 region has 13 residues. The V end lost 5 bases, the J end lost 3 bases, and 11 bases lay between the germline ends. CDR3 region: CASSPNDFYEQYF. CDR3 in DNA: TGTGCCAGCAGTCCAAACGACTTCTACGAGCAGTACTTC.

The chain is built from TRBV29-1 and TRBJ2-1, with TRBD1 as a possible D gene (6 bases). The germline V gene has CDR1 SQVTM and CDR2 ANQGSEA. This CDR3 comprises 13 residues. The germline V and J ends were trimmed by 3 bases and 7 bases, with 13 bases remaining between them. CDR3 nucleotides: TGCAGCGTTGAGGGCAGGGGATGGAATGAGCAGTTCTTC. Translation gives CSVEGRGWNEQFF.

This clonotype occurred a few times. One base away lies a much larger clone, so this may be a sequencing read error. The chain uses TRBV3-1 and TRBJ1-1; D call uncertain. Germline assignment: CDR1 LGHDT and CDR2 YNNKEL (reference sequence). This CDR3 is built from 13 residues. The V gene lost 2 bases and the J gene lost 3 bases, with 7 bases spanning the gap. This CDR3 is CASSQLVYTEAFF. The CDR3 coding sequence is TGTGCCAGCAGCCAACTAGTGTACACTGAAGCTTTCTTT. Full variable domain (outside the CDR3, taken from reference TRBV3-1 and TRBJ1-1): DTAVSQTPKYLVTQMGNDKSIKCEQNLGHDTMYWYKQDSKKFLKIMFSYNNKELIINETVPNRFSPKSPDKAHLNLHINSLELGDSAVYFCASSQLVYTEAFFGQGTRLTVV.

This clonotype was detected ten times or more. One end of the junction is discordant with germline, which a read error may explain. The rearrangement joins TRBV7-2 to TRBJ1-2, with 7 bases identical to TRBD1. Germline V lookup: CDR1 SGHTA, CDR2 FQGNSA. The CDR3 totals 13 residues. The CDR3 is CASSPGGVYDYTF. The CDR3 coding sequence is TGTGCCAGCAGTCCAGGGGGAGTCTATGACTACACCTTC.

This chain links TRBV29-1 with TRBJ2-3; D is ambiguous. The CDR3 runs to 12 residues. V was trimmed by 0 bases and J by 2 bases, leaving 3 bases between them. Germline assignment: CDR1 SQVTM and CDR2 ANQGSEA. The CDR3 reads CSVEELTDTQYF. The CDR3 region has the DNA TGCAGCGTTGAAGAGCTCACAGATACGCAGTATTTT.